This TCR beta chain was captured in a study of control samples from healthy donors and cancer patients. Some clones are missing from TCRdb's copy, which holds only in-frame ones; the method was immunoSEQ multiplex PCR. The sample records approximately 100,000 clones, around 90% being singletons. Sequenced sample: blood. The receptor was isolated from a man aged 30-40 years in good health.

CDR3 DNA: TGTGCCAGCAGTTACTCGAAGTCCGGGAGCGACACCGGGGAGCTGTTTTTT. Its translation is CASSYSKSGSDTGELFF. This chain uses TRBV6-2 or TRBV6-3 with TRBJ2-2; tentative D call: TRBD2 (6 bases). The V and J ends lost 0 bases and 3 bases respectively, with 14 bases between them. The CDR3 extends over 17 amino acids. Looked up from germline, CDR1 is MNHEY and CDR2 is SVGEGT.